The clone carrying this T cell receptor (beta chain) was observed a single time. The antigen is undetermined. MiXCR was run by TCRdb on the reads, yielding one entry per CDR3 protein. The table has 680,000 or so distinct CDR3 sequences, roughly 36% seen once. This record comes from a study of T cell repertoires in cytomegalovirus infection. Study-level information: Public TCR beta signatures marked donors with CMV infection and the matching HLA. Study conclusions and caveats: CMV carriers having the relevant HLA were flagged by cumulative public TCR beta family frequency. CMV-specific TCR beta clonotypes restricted by HLA-C dominated the ex vivo response.

Trimming took 5 bases from V and 3 from J, leaving 14 bases between them. The CDR3 runs to 16 residues. CDR1 and CDR2 (germline): LNHDA, SQIVND (reference sequence). The sequencing sample was made of PBMCs. The source is a human donor in good health (CMV status not recorded). Some clones in this sample may be carry-over from other donors' samples. This chain uses TRBV19 with TRBJ1-6; unclear D gene. The CDR3 bases are TGTGCCAGTAGTCGACGTCGGGAATACTATAATTCACCCCTCCACTTT. This translates into CASSRRREYYNSPLHF. The full variable domain, completed using reference TRBV19 and TRBJ1-6, is DGGITQSPKYLFRKEGQNVTLSCEQNLNHDAMYWYRQDPGQGLRLIYYSQIVNDFQKGDIAEGYSVSREKKESFPLTVTSAQKNPTAFYLCASSRRREYYNSPLHFGNGTRLTVT.